This TCR beta chain was observed in a study of CD8+ T cells in alopecia areata. This clone occurred a few times. Specified treatment: oral pan-JAK inhibitor, 5-10 mg twice daily. Extracted from the samples, RNA was reverse transcribed into cDNA to serve as the sequencing template. Produced via immunoSEQ multiplex PCR; TCRdb's table is partial and in-frame only. The sample shows 150,000 to 200,000 clones, roughly 53% of them seen only once. The CDR3 length is 12 residues. V lost 3 bases to trimming and J lost 7 bases, with 8 bases between them. The germline CDR1 and CDR2 sequences are SGHTA and FQGNSA. The sequence was obtained from a human donor with alopecia areata. The genes are TRBV7-2 and TRBJ2-3; the D is unclear. Source: CD8+ T cells sorted from blood, taken at week 24, from a patient treated with tofacitinib. The CDR3 here is CASSFQFNTQYF. The DNA of the CDR3 is TGTGCCAGCAGCTTCCAATTTAATACGCAGTATTTT.